Listed below are T cell receptor beta chains from one sample, sequenced in a study of blood T cells in healthy people across ages. TCRdb independently ran MiXCR on the 5' RACE reads; one entry per CDR3 protein. The sample yields some 1.1 million distinct CDR3 sequences, roughly two fifths seen once. Sequenced sample: blood. These receptors all come from a man between 18 and 29 years old in good health. CDR3s include the opening cysteine and the closing phenylalanine or tryptophan. D genes are given only for firm matches. The listing skips clone size in some rows; elsewhere it reads once, few, many or a size class.

size	length	V	J	D	CDR3	DNA
-	13	TRBV7-9	TRBJ1-1	-	CASSLDGQLEAFF	TGTGCCAGCAGCTTAGATGGACAGCTTGAAGCTTTCTTT
-	14	TRBV9	TRBJ2-2	TRBD1	CASVGQENTGELFF	TGTGCCAGCGTGGGACAGGAGAACACCGGGGAGCTGTTTTTT
-	17	TRBV4-3	TRBJ2-2	-	CASSQEPRGWNTGELFF	TGCGCCAGCAGCCAAGAACCCCGCGGTTGGAACACCGGGGAGCTGTTTTTT
-	19	TRBV4-2	TRBJ1-5	-	CASSQDPMVQSNSNQPQHF	TGTGCCAGCAGCCAAGATCCAATGGTGCAGTCAAATAGCAATCAGCCCCAGCATTTT
-	15	TRBV20-1	TRBJ1-1	-	CSARDSQGVNTEAFF	TGCAGTGCTAGAGATAGTCAGGGCGTGAACACTGAAGCTTTCTTT
-	15	TRBV12-3/TRBV12-4	TRBJ1-2	-	CASSPRTAQNYGYTF	TGTGCCAGCAGTCCCAGGACAGCCCAAAACTATGGCTACACCTTC
-	15	TRBV2	TRBJ1-4	-	CASSEDRDTDEKLFF	TGTGCCAGCAGTGAAGACAGGGATACGGATGAAAAACTGTTTTTT
-	13	TRBV20-1	TRBJ2-7	-	CSARTRNPYEQYF	TGCAGTGCTAGGACAAGGAATCCCTACGAGCAGTACTTC
-	15	TRBV9	TRBJ2-3	-	CASSVGTGKADTQYF	TGTGCCAGCAGCGTAGGCACAGGGAAGGCAGATACGCAGTATTTT
-	14	TRBV6-2/TRBV6-3	TRBJ2-1	TRBD1	CASRWQGDDNEQFF	TGTGCCAGCAGATGGCAGGGGGACGACAATGAGCAGTTCTTC
-	14	TRBV20-1	TRBJ1-6	-	CSAPTVFDNSPLHF	TGCAGTGCTCCGACCGTTTTTGATAATTCACCCCTCCACTTT
-	13	TRBV29-1	TRBJ1-1	-	CSVVRGKNTEAFF	TGCAGCGTTGTGAGGGGGAAGAACACTGAAGCTTTCTTT
-	12	TRBV7-9	TRBJ2-7	-	CASRSDHTEQYF	TGTGCCAGCAGGTCAGACCATACCGAGCAGTACTTC
once	15	TRBV27	TRBJ1-3	TRBD1	CASSWQTGAGNTIYF	TGTGCCAGCAGTTGGCAGACAGGGGCTGGAAACACCATATATTTT
-	12	TRBV9	TRBJ2-7	-	CASSTRAGEQYF	TGTGCCAGCAGCACCCGGGCGGGCGAGCAGTACTTC
few	13	TRBV30	TRBJ1-1	-	CAWSIGANTEAFF	TGTGCCTGGAGTATAGGGGCGAACACTGAAGCTTTCTTT
-	11	TRBV29-1	TRBJ1-2	-	CSVLAGQGYTF	TGCAGCGTTTTGGCAGGGCAAGGCTACACCTTC
-	12	TRBV20-1	TRBJ1-2	-	CSAPDGYYGYTF	TGCAGTGCTCCTGACGGGTACTATGGCTACACCTTC
-	15	TRBV27	TRBJ2-2	-	CASSLSGLRTGELFF	TGTGCCAGCAGTTTGTCAGGACTCAGAACCGGGGAGCTGTTTTTT
few	15	TRBV4-2	TRBJ2-7	TRBD2	CASSQEGLASYEQYF	TGTGCCAGCAGCCAAGAAGGACTAGCAAGCTACGAGCAGTACTTC
few	14	TRBV6-6	TRBJ2-3	-	CASSRDPSTDTQYF	TGTGCCAGCAGTCGGGACCCCAGCACAGATACGCAGTATTTT
-	12	TRBV7-3	TRBJ2-1	-	CASSFRQREQFF	TGTGCCAGCAGCTTCAGACAAAGGGAGCAGTTCTTC
few	15	TRBV11-2	TRBJ2-3	TRBD1	CASSRTGGTTDTQYF	TGTGCCAGCAGCCGGACAGGGGGCACCACAGATACGCAGTATTTT
-	14	TRBV10-3	TRBJ1-4	-	CAISEGSRNEKLFF	TGTGCCATCAGTGAGGGCAGCCGGAATGAAAAACTGTTTTTT
-	13	TRBV6-1	TRBJ2-3	-	CASRGVVLDTQYF	TGTGCCAGCAGGGGGGTGGTCCTAGATACGCAGTATTTT
-	16	TRBV2	TRBJ1-5	-	CASSAVDRGSNQPQHF	TGTGCCAGCAGTGCCGTGGATCGGGGAAGCAATCAGCCCCAGCATTTT
-	15	TRBV5-1	TRBJ2-3	-	CASSLAPDGTDTQYF	TGCGCCAGCAGCTTGGCCCCGGACGGCACAGATACGCAGTATTTT
-	13	TRBV20-1	TRBJ1-2	TRBD1	CSGATGTNYGYTF	TGCAGTGGGGCGACAGGGACTAACTATGGCTACACCTTC
-	18	TRBV20-1	TRBJ2-2	-	CSARDRQSIRTNTGELFF	TGCAGTGCTAGAGATCGGCAGTCTATTAGAACAAACACCGGGGAGCTGTTTTTT
few	13	TRBV12-3/TRBV12-4	TRBJ1-5	-	CASSYRPNQPQHF	TGTGCCAGCAGTTATCGGCCTAATCAGCCCCAGCATTTT
few	15	TRBV4-3	TRBJ1-5	-	CASSQERPPNQPQHF	TGCGCCAGCAGCCAAGAACGCCCTCCAAATCAGCCCCAGCATTTT
-	16	TRBV7-9	TRBJ2-2	-	CASNMLHGDSPGELFF	TGTGCCAGCAACATGCTGCATGGAGACAGCCCCGGGGAGCTGTTTTTT
few	13	TRBV6-2/TRBV6-3	TRBJ2-3	-	CAACRGITDTQYF	TGTGCCGCCTGCAGGGGTATCACAGATACGCAGTATTTT
-	13	TRBV11-3	TRBJ2-1	-	CASSLGEGYEQFF	TGTGCCAGCAGCTTAGGTGAGGGTTATGAGCAGTTCTTC
few	16	TRBV20-1	TRBJ2-7	-	CSARGTWGTDLYEQYF	TGCAGTGCTAGGGGTACGTGGGGGACGGATCTCTACGAGCAGTACTTC
-	12	TRBV6-2/TRBV6-3	TRBJ2-1	-	CASRGWGNEQFF	TGTGCCAGCAGGGGGTGGGGCAATGAGCAGTTCTTC
-	15	TRBV5-1	TRBJ2-5	-	CASSLAVRHQETQYF	TGCGCCAGCAGCTTGGCCGTAAGGCACCAAGAGACCCAGTACTTC
few	16	TRBV3-1	TRBJ1-3	-	CASSQDYGFSGNTIYF	TGTGCCAGCAGCCAAGATTATGGCTTCTCTGGAAACACCATATATTTT
few	15	TRBV12-3/TRBV12-4	TRBJ1-4	TRBD1	CASRPTGGAHEKLFF	TGTGCCAGCAGGCCAACAGGGGGCGCGCATGAAAAACTGTTTTTT
-	14	TRBV28	TRBJ1-2	-	CASLVGSGLDGYTF	TGTGCCAGCCTCGTTGGTAGTGGGCTAGATGGCTACACCTTC
-	18	TRBV5-4	TRBJ2-1	-	CASSTAKSRGHSYNEQFF	TGTGCCAGCAGCACTGCCAAGAGCAGGGGCCACTCCTACAATGAGCAGTTCTTC
-	15	TRBV4-3	TRBJ1-3	-	CASSQGRGQTNTIYF	TGCGCCAGCAGCCAAGGAAGAGGACAGACCAACACCATATATTTT
few	15	TRBV10-3	TRBJ1-4	-	CAISDPGHGDEKLFF	TGTGCCATCAGTGATCCGGGACACGGAGATGAAAAACTGTTTTTT
-	13	TRBV4-3	TRBJ1-1	-	CASSPSFLTEAFF	TGCGCCAGCAGCCCCAGTTTTCTTACTGAAGCTTTCTTT
-	14	TRBV5-1	TRBJ1-1	-	CASDLEGGNTEAFF	TGCGCCAGCGACCTGGAGGGCGGGAACACTGAAGCTTTCTTT
-	12	TRBV5-1	TRBJ2-2	-	CASKFDTEELFF	TGCGCCAGCAAATTCGACACCGAGGAGCTGTTTTTT
-	13	TRBV12-3/TRBV12-4	TRBJ2-7	-	CASSRTNYNEQYF	TGTGCCAGCAGTAGGACTAACTACAATGAGCAGTACTTC
few	14	TRBV6-2/TRBV6-3	TRBJ2-5	-	CASSWVSQQGTQYF	TGTGCCAGCAGTTGGGTGAGCCAACAAGGGACCCAGTACTTC
once	15	TRBV6-1	TRBJ1-1	-	CASSEGKGHVTEAFF	TGTGCCAGCAGTGAAGGTAAGGGACACGTCACTGAAGCTTTCTTT
-	13	TRBV20-1	TRBJ1-5	-	CSRAGENNQSQHF	TGCAGCAGGGCTGGGGAAAACAATCAGTCCCAGCATTTT
few	13	TRBV20-1	TRBJ1-1	-	CSAKGGTDTEAFF	TGCAGTGCAAAAGGGGGGACCGACACTGAAGCTTTCTTT
-	13	TRBV20-1	TRBJ2-3	-	CSALTEGGPTQYF	TGCAGTGCCCTCACCGAAGGGGGGCCCACGCAGTATTTT
-	17	TRBV4-1	TRBJ1-2	TRBD1	CASSQGPEATGPNGYTF	TGCGCCAGCAGCCAAGGGCCCGAAGCGACAGGGCCCAATGGCTACACCTTC
few	15	TRBV7-2	TRBJ1-4	TRBD1	CASSLRDSRGEKLFF	TGTGCCAGCAGCTTACGGGACAGCCGGGGTGAAAAACTGTTTTTT
-	17	TRBV12-3/TRBV12-4	TRBJ2-3	-	CASSFPGTLSGTDTQYF	TGTGCCAGCAGTTTCCCCGGGACACTGTCAGGGACAGATACGCAGTATTTT
few	12	TRBV29-1	TRBJ2-3	-	CSVRRSTDTQYF	TGCAGCGTCCGCCGCAGCACAGATACGCAGTATTTT
-	15	TRBV13	TRBJ1-2	-	CASSSIRGGNYGYTF	TGTGCCAGCAGCTCGATCCGGGGCGGGAACTATGGCTACACCTTC
-	16	TRBV10-3	TRBJ2-1	-	CAISEGRPSALNEQFF	TGTGCCATCAGTGAGGGCCGTCCTAGCGCCTTAAATGAGCAGTTCTTC
-	13	TRBV7-8	TRBJ2-7	-	CASSLAAHYEQYF	TGTGCCAGCAGCTTAGCTGCCCACTACGAGCAGTACTTC
-	13	TRBV5-1	TRBJ2-3	TRBD2	CASSWEGSDTQYF	TGCGCCAGCAGCTGGGAGGGCTCGGATACGCAGTATTTT